Presented here are 8 T cell receptor beta chains from one specimen sequenced in a study of cytomegalovirus exposure and HLA in healthy donors. The PCR contained 60 Vbeta and 13 Jbeta primers. TCRdb keeps only in-frame clones here, not all; method: immunoSEQ multiplex PCR. The sample records around 180,000 clones, approximately 71% being singletons. Sequenced: PBMCs. The receptors derive from a girl under 18 in good health and CMV-seronegative.

This clone has at least ten counts. V is TRBV25-1 and J is TRBJ1-5; a possible D gene is TRBD1 (5 bases). The V gene lost 5 bases and the J gene lost 1 base, with 9 bases spanning the gap. CDR3 length: 14 amino acids. CDR1 and CDR2 from the germline V gene are MGHDK and SYGVNS. The CDR3 is CASSLRQSNQPQHF. The CDR3 DNA reads TGTGCCAGCAGTTTGCGACAGAGCAATCAGCCCCAGCATTTT.

This rearrangement joins TRBV6-5 to TRBJ1-2; weak D call: TRBD1 (5 bases). This CDR3 is 15 amino acids long. The germline V gene encodes CDR1 MNHEY and CDR2 SVGAGI. Trimming removed 2 bases at V and 9 bases at J, with 19 bases between. The CDR3 spells CASSYGPRQPQRYTF. The CDR3 nucleotides are TGTGCCAGCAGTTACGGCCCACGACAGCCGCAACGCTACACCTTC.

This chain uses TRBV6-5 with TRBJ2-1, with 11 nucleotides matching TRBD2. The CDR3 extends over 15 amino acids. Trimming at V came to 3 bases and at J to 7 bases, leaving 5 bases not matched to a gene. Germline-derived CDR1 and CDR2 are MNHEY and SVGAGI. The CDR3: CASSYLIAGGNEQFF. CDR3 bases: TGTGCCAGCAGTTATTTAATAGCGGGGGGGAATGAGCAGTTCTTC.

The V and J genes are TRBV5-6 and TRBJ2-7; D call uncertain. Trimming shortened V by 0 bases and J by 2 bases, and 6 bases separated the two germline ends. The germline V gene encodes CDR1 SGHDT and CDR2 YYEEEE. The CDR3 extends over 13 amino acids. The CDR3 coding sequence is TGTGCCAGCAGCTTGGACAACCCCTACGAGCAGTACTTC. Translation gives CASSLDNPYEQYF.

The chain carries TRBV11-2 and TRBJ2-5; 7 bases are a match to TRBD1. CDR1 SGHAT and CDR2 FQNNGV come from the germline V gene. V trimming: 2 bases; J trimming: 5 bases; junction bases outside the gene matches: 2. This CDR3 has 13 residues. DNA of the CDR3: TGTGCCAGCAGCTTAACAGGGGTGGAGACCCAGTACTTC. Protein: CASSLTGVETQYF.

The rearrangement joins TRBV5-8 to TRBJ2-3; TRBD2 might be the D (5 bases). This CDR3 has 14 amino acids. Trimming removed 8 bases from V and 3 bases from J, with 16 bases in between. Germline V gives CDR1 SGHTS, CDR2 YDEGEE. Written as DNA, the CDR3 is TGTGCCAGTAGGAGGTCGGCCGGGACAGATACGCAGTATTTT. Translated: CASRRSAGTDTQYF.

This clone occurred once. V is TRBV28 and J is TRBJ2-7; 7 positions agree with TRBD1. The germline V gene encodes CDR1 MDHEN and CDR2 SYDVKM. V shed 6 bases, J shed 5 bases, and the junction held 10 bases outside the gene matches. The CDR3 totals 14 residues. The CDR3 loop is CASSKTGVYNEQYF. The CDR3 nucleotides are TGTGCCAGCAGCAAAACAGGGGTTTACAACGAGCAGTACTTC.

The chain joins TRBV7-3 to TRBJ1-1; 7 bases agree with TRBD1. Trimming removed 5 bases from V and 8 bases from J; junction bases left unmatched: 8. The CDR3 runs 13 residues. The germline gives CDR1 SGHTA, CDR2 FQGTGA. This CDR3 is CASSLKGAAEAFF. CDR3 coding DNA: TGTGCCAGCAGCCTCAAGGGGGCAGCCGAAGCTTTCTTT.